These T cell receptor beta chains were read from a single sample in a study of blood T cell repertoires in COVID-19. The assay was immunoSEQ multiplex PCR, and TCRdb's table has in-frame clones only and misses some. The repertoire includes tens of thousands of clones, 90% to 95% of them detected once, and 9.7% sits in the top ten. Sequencing used peripheral blood. Receptor source: a woman over 75 with acute or convalescent COVID-19. Each CDR3 is given with its conserved first and last residue. The order of the fields is D gene, clone size, J gene, V gene, CDR3 protein, CDR3 DNA. D genes are given only for firm matches. Size is stated for part of the rows, as once, few or many counts, or as a class when the clone is expanded.

d_gene: NA
abundance: few
j_gene: TRBJ1-1
v_gene: TRBV11-3
CDR3aa: CASSFTGMNTEAFF
CDR3nt: TGTGCCAGCAGCTTCACAGGGATGAACACTGAAGCTTTCTTT

d_gene: NA
abundance: NA
j_gene: TRBJ1-1
v_gene: TRBV18
CDR3aa: CASSRNKQKNTEAFF
CDR3nt: TGTGCCAGCTCACGGAATAAACAGAAAAACACTGAAGCTTTCTTT

d_gene: TRBD1
abundance: NA
j_gene: TRBJ2-1
v_gene: TRBV7-9
CDR3aa: CASSLGQGSYNEQFF
CDR3nt: TGTGCCAGCAGCTTGGGACAGGGGTCCTACAATGAGCAGTTCTTC

d_gene: NA
abundance: NA
j_gene: TRBJ1-3
v_gene: TRBV9
CDR3aa: CASSGDVGRGNTIYF
CDR3nt: TGTGCCAGCAGCGGCGACGTAGGGAGGGGAAACACCATATATTTT

d_gene: NA
abundance: once
j_gene: TRBJ1-1
v_gene: TRBV28
CDR3aa: CASSFELVTEAFF
CDR3nt: TGTGCCAGCAGTTTTGAGCTGGTCACTGAAGCTTTCTTT

d_gene: NA
abundance: NA
j_gene: TRBJ1-1
v_gene: TRBV9
CDR3aa: CASSPWTGTFEAFF
CDR3nt: TGTGCCAGCAGCCCATGGACGGGAACTTTTGAAGCTTTCTTT

d_gene: NA
abundance: NA
j_gene: TRBJ1-2
v_gene: TRBV11-2
CDR3aa: CASSLAGFGGYTF
CDR3nt: TGTGCCAGCAGCCTCGCAGGGTTCGGTGGCTACACCTTC

d_gene: NA
abundance: once
j_gene: TRBJ1-2
v_gene: TRBV19
CDR3aa: CASSPSGRLYGYTF
CDR3nt: TGTGCCAGTAGTCCCTCCGGGAGACTCTATGGCTACACCTTC

d_gene: TRBD2
abundance: NA
j_gene: TRBJ2-1
v_gene: TRBV30
CDR3aa: CAWMAGLATSNEQFF
CDR3nt: TGTGCCTGGATGGCGGGACTAGCGACGTCCAATGAGCAGTTCTTC

d_gene: NA
abundance: NA
j_gene: TRBJ2-5
v_gene: TRBV6-5
CDR3aa: CASSYSGAVWETQYF
CDR3nt: TGTGCCAGCAGTTACTCGGGAGCGGTGTGGGAGACCCAGTACTTC

d_gene: TRBD2
abundance: NA
j_gene: TRBJ2-7
v_gene: TRBV28
CDR3aa: CASSSGLAVSYEQYF
CDR3nt: TGTGCCAGCAGTTCAGGACTAGCGGTCTCCTACGAGCAGTACTTC

d_gene: NA
abundance: NA
j_gene: TRBJ2-1
v_gene: TRBV10-3
CDR3aa: CAINSGELLLRVHNEQFF
CDR3nt: TGTGCCATCAACAGCGGAGAGTTACTATTACGAGTCCACAATGAGCAGTTCTTC

d_gene: NA
abundance: NA
j_gene: TRBJ2-2
v_gene: TRBV7-7
CDR3aa: CASSYQGSGELFF
CDR3nt: TGTGCCAGCAGCTACCAGGGTTCCGGGGAGCTGTTTTTT

d_gene: NA
abundance: NA
j_gene: TRBJ2-5
v_gene: TRBV4-1
CDR3aa: CASSQDSKRSSGETQYF
CDR3nt: TGCGCCAGCAGCCAAGATTCCAAGCGGTCCAGCGGGGAGACCCAGTACTTC

d_gene: TRBD2
abundance: NA
j_gene: TRBJ2-3
v_gene: TRBV3-1/TRBV3-2
CDR3aa: CASSPTSGSYDTQYF
CDR3nt: TGTGCCAGCAGCCCGACTAGCGGGAGTTATGATACGCAGTATTTT

d_gene: TRBD2
abundance: few
j_gene: TRBJ2-7
v_gene: TRBV18
CDR3aa: CASSVTSGSYEQYF
CDR3nt: TGTGCCAGCTCCGTGACTAGCGGGAGTTACGAGCAGTACTTC

d_gene: NA
abundance: NA
j_gene: TRBJ2-7
v_gene: TRBV12-3/TRBV12-4
CDR3aa: CASSRETYEQYF
CDR3nt: TGTGCCAGCAGCCGGGAAACCTACGAGCAGTACTTC

d_gene: TRBD2
abundance: once
j_gene: TRBJ2-3
v_gene: TRBV25-1
CDR3aa: CASSRTSGTDTQYF
CDR3nt: TGTGCCAGCAGTCGGACTAGCGGCACAGATACGCAGTATTTT

d_gene: NA
abundance: once
j_gene: TRBJ2-1
v_gene: TRBV29-1
CDR3aa: CSVRFHEQFF
CDR3nt: TGCAGCGTTCGGTTCCATGAGCAGTTCTTC

d_gene: TRBD2
abundance: NA
j_gene: TRBJ2-7
v_gene: TRBV12-3/TRBV12-4
CDR3aa: CATRLAGTYEQYF
CDR3nt: TGTGCCACAAGACTAGCGGGAACCTACGAGCAGTACTTC

d_gene: NA
abundance: NA
j_gene: TRBJ2-2
v_gene: TRBV12-2
CDR3aa: CASRFLIAGGTGELFF
CDR3nt: TGTGCAAGTCGCTTTTTGATCGCGGGAGGCACCGGGGAGCTGTTTTTT

d_gene: NA
abundance: NA
j_gene: TRBJ1-4
v_gene: TRBV19
CDR3aa: CASSQTGLDSLPRPTEKLFF
CDR3nt: TGTGCCAGTAGCCAGACCGGCCTGGACAGCTTACCCCGACCGACTGAAAAACTGTTTTTT

d_gene: TRBD1
abundance: NA
j_gene: TRBJ2-5
v_gene: TRBV2
CDR3aa: CASSEQDRGLETQYF
CDR3nt: TGTGCCAGCAGTGAGCAGGACAGGGGCCTGGAGACCCAGTACTTC